Detailed here is one TCR beta chain. How the authors handled the data: Nucleated cell number was recorded as an estimate derived from reference gene primer amplification. The repertoire was sequenced with immunoSEQ multiplex PCR; TCRdb's copy has only in-frame clones and lacks some. The V and J calls and clone size come from that table; D and trimming were worked out from the DNA. The sample yields a few hundred thousand clones, around nine tenths seen once. The data derive from a study of blood T cell repertoires in COVID-19. For the study at large: Both acute and convalescent COVID-19 samples were obtained from the United States, Italy and Spain.

In terms of age and location, participants ranged from roughly 18 to 89 years and lived in about two dozen US areas. Recovered status in Cohort 3 required two negative PCRs, clearance, or symptom resolution. The origin of this receptor is a woman between 40 and 55 years old who had recovered from COVID-19. Sequencing was done on a sample of PBMCs or T cells enriched from blood (not recorded which).

The CDR3 is CATSRALPQHEQFF. CDR3 DNA: TGTGCCACCAGCAGAGCCCTTCCACAGCATGAGCAGTTCTTC. The chain combines TRBV15 with TRBJ2-1; D is unresolved. Trimming pared 1 base from V and 8 bases from J, leaving 12 bases between. Germline V gene sequence: CDR1 LNHNV, CDR2 YYDKDF (reference sequence). The CDR3 covers 14 residues.